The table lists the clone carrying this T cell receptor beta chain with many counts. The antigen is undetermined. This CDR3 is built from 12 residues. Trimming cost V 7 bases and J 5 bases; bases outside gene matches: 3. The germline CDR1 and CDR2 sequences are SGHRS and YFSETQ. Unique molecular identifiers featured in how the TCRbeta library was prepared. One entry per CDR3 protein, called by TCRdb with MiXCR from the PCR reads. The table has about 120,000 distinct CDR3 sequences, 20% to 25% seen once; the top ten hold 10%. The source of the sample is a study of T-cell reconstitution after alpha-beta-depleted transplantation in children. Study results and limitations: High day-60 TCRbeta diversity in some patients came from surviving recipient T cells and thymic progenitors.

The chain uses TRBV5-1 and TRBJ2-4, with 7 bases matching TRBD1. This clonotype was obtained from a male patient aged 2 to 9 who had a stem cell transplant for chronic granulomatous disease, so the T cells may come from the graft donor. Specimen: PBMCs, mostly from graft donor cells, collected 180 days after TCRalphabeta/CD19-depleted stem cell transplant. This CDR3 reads CASAGTENIQYF. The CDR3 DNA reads TGCGCCAGCGCCGGGACAGAAAACATTCAGTACTTC. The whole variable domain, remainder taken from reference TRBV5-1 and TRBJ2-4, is KAGVTQTPRYLIKTRGQQVTLSCSPISGHRSVSWYQQTPGQGLQFLFEYFSETQRNKGNFPGRFSGRQFSNSRSEMNVSTLELGDSALYLCASAGTENIQYFGAGTRLSVL.